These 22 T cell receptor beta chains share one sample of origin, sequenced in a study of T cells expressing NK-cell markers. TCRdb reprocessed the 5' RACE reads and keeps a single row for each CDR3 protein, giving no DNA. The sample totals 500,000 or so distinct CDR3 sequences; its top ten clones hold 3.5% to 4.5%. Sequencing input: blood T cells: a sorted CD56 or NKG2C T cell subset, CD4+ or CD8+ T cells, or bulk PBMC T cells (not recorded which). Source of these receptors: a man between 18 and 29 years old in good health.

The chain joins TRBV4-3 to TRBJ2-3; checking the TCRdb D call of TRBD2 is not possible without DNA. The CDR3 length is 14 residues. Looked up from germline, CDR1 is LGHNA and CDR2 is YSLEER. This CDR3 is CASQTSASTDTQYF.

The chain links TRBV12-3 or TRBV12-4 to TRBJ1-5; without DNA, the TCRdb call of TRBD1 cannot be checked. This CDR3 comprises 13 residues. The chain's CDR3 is CASSFGGAIAQHF.

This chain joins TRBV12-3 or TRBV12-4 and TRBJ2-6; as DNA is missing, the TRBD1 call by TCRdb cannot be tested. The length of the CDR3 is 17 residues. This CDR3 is CASSPGQGNSGANVLTF.

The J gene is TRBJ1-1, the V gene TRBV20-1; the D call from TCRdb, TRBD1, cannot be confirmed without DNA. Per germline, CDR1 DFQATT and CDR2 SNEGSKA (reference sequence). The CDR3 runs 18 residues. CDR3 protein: CSARDWSGQSFFNTEAFF.

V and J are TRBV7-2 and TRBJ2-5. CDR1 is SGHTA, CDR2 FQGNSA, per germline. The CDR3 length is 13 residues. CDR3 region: CASSLAHEETQYF. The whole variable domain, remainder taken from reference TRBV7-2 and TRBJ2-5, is GAGVSQSPSNKVTEKGKDVELRCDPISGHTALYWYRQSLGQGLEFLIYFQGNSAPDKSGLPSDRFSAERTGGSVSTLTIQRTQQEDSAVYLCASSLAHEETQYFGPGTRLLVL.

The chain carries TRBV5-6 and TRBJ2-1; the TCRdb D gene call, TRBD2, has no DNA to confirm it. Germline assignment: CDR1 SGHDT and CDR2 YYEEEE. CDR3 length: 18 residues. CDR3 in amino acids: CASSLVGLAGGEGHEQFF.

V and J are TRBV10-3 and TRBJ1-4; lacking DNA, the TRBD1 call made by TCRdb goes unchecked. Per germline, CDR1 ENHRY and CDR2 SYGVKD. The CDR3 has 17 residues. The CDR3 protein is CAISESVTGTGWEKLFF.

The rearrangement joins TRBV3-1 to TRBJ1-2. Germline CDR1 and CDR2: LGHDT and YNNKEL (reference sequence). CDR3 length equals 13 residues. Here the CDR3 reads CASSQVSNYGYTF.

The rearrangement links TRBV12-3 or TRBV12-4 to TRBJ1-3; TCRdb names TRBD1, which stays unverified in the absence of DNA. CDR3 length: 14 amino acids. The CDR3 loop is CASTETVAGNTIYF.

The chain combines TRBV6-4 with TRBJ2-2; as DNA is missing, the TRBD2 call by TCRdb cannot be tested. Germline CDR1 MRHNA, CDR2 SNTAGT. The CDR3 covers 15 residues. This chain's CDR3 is CASSESHGRTGELFF.

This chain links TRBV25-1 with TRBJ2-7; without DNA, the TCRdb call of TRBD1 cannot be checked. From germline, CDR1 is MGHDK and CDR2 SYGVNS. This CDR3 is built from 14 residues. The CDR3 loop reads CASSGLGTAYEQYF.

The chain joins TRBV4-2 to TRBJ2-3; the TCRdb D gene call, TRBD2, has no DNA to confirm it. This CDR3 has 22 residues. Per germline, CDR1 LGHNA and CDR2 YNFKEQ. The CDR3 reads CASSLTGLIREGRGGDPDTQYF.

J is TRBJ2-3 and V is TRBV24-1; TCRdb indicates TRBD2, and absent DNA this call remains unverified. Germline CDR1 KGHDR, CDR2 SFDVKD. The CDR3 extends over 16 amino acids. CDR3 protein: CATSALTSGIEDTQYF.

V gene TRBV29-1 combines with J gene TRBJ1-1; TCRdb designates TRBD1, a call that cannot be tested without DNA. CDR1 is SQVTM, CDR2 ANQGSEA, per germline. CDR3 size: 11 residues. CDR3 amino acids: CSVELGLEAFF.

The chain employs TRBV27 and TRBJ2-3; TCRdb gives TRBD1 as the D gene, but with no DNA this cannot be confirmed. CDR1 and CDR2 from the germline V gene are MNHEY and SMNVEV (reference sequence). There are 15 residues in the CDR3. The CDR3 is CASQSWRPGGDTQYF.

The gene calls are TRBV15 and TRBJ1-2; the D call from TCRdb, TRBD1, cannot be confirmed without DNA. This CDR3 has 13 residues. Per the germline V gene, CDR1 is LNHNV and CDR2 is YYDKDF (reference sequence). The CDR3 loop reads CATSRDRDDGYTF.

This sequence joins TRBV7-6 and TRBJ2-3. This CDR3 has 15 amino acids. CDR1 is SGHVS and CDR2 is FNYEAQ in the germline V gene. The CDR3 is CASSLAHLSSDTQYF.

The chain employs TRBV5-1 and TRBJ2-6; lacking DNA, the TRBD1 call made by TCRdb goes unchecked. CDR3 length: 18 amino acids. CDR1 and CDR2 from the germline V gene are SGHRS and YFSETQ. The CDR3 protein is CASSLAGTVNSGANVLTF.

CDR3 residues: CASSVSGRSDYEQYF. The chain recombines TRBV9 with TRBJ2-7; TCRdb calls TRBD2, which cannot be checked without DNA. This CDR3 comprises 15 residues. Germline CDR1 reads SGDLS; CDR2 reads YYNGEE.

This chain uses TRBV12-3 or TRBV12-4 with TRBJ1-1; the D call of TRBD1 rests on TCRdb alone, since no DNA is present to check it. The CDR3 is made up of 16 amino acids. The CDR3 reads CASSLGQGSGNTEAFF.

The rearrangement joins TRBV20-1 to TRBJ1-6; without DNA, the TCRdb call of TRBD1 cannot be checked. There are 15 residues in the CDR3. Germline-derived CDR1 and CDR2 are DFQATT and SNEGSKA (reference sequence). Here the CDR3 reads CSARAGESYNSPLHF.

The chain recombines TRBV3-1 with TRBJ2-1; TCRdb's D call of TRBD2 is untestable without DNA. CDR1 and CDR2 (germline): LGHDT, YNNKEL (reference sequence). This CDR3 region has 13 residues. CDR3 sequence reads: CASSQDRYRGEFF.